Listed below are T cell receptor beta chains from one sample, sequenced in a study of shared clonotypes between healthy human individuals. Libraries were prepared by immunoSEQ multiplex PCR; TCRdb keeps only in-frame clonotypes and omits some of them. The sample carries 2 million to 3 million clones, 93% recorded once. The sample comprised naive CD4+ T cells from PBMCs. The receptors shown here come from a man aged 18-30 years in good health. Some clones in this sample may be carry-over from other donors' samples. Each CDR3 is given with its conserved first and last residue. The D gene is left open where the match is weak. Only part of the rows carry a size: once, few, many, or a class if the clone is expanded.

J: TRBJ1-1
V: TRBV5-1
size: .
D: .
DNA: TGCGCCAGCAGCTTGGCACAGACGAACACTGAAGCTTTCTTT
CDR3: CASSLAQTNTEAFF

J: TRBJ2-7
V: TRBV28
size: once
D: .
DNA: TGTGCCAGCTGGAACAGGGCCAGCTCCTACGAGCAGTACTTC
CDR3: CASWNRASSYEQYF

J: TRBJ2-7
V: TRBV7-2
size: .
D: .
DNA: TGTGCCAGCAGCTCCCCTAGGGGAGTCGTCTACGAGCAGTACTTC
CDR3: CASSSPRGVVYEQYF

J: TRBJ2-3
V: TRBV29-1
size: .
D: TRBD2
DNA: TGCAGCGTTATCCGGACTAGCGGGAGAATGGTTCTGAACACAGATACGCAGTATTTT
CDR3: CSVIRTSGRMVLNTDTQYF

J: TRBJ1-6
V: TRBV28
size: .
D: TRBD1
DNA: TGTGCCAGTGCCGGGACAGGGAATTCACCCCTCCACTTT
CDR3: CASAGTGNSPLHF

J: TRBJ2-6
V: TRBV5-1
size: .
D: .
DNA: TGCGCCAGCAGCTTGGAGGCGGCTGGGGCCAACGTCCTGACTTTC
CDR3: CASSLEAAGANVLTF

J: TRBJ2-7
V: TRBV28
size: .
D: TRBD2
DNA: TGTGCCAGCAGCCCCGGACTAGCGGGAGTTCCCGAGCAGTACTTC
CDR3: CASSPGLAGVPEQYF

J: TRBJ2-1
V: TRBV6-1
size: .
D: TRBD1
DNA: TGTGCCAGCAGTGGCCGGGACAGCTCCTACAATGAGCAGTTCTTC
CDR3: CASSGRDSSYNEQFF

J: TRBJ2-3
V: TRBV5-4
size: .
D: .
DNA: TGTGCCAGCAGCTCCCAGAAACTAGTCAGTAGCACAGATACGCAGTATTTT
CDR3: CASSSQKLVSSTDTQYF

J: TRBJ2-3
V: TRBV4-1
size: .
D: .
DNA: TGCGCCAGCAGCTCCCCCGCTAGCACAGATACGCAGTATTTT
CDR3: CASSSPASTDTQYF

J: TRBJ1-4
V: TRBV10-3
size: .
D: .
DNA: TGTGCCATCAGTGAGTCGTCATCGGCTAATGAAAAACTGTTTTTT
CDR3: CAISESSSANEKLFF

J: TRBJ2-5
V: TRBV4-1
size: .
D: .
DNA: TGCGCCAGCAGCCAAGAATGGCCAGTAGGCGAGACCCAGTACTTC
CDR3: CASSQEWPVGETQYF

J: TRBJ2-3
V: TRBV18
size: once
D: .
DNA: TGTGCCAGCTCACCACGGGAGCCCACGCAGTATTTT
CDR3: CASSPREPTQYF

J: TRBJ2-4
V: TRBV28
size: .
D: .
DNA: TGTGCCAGCAGTTCTTTTCTAGGGGGGGCCAAAAACATTCAGTACTTC
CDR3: CASSSFLGGAKNIQYF

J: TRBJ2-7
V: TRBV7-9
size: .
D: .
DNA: TGTGCCAGCAGCTTCGCAGGGCCCCGCGAGCAGTACTTC
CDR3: CASSFAGPREQYF

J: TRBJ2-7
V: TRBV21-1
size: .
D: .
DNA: TGTGCCAGCAGCAAAGCCCGCGTTTCCTCCTACGAGCAGTACTTC
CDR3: CASSKARVSSYEQYF

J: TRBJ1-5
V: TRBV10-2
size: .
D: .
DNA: TGCGCCAGTACGCCGGGCAATCAGCCCCAGCATTTT
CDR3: CASTPGNQPQHF

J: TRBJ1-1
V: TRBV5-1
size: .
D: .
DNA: TGCGCCAGCAGCTTGCAAGAGGGGAACACTGAAGCTTTCTTT
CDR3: CASSLQEGNTEAFF

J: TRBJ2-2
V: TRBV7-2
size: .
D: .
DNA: TGTGCCAGCAGCCCTTTTACTAGCCCGACCGGGGAGCTGTTTTTT
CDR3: CASSPFTSPTGELFF

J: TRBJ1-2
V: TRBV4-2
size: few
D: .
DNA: TGTGCCAGCAGCCAAGTTGATTTTGGCTACACCTTC
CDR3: CASSQVDFGYTF